A single sample is the source of the 18 T cell receptor beta chains below, sequenced in a study of graft-versus-host responses after intestinal transplantation. TCRdb's table, derived via immunoSEQ multiplex PCR, lists solely in-frame clones and lacks some. This sample yields 20,000 or so clones, of which around 78% are seen a single time; roughly 3% belongs to the top ten. Grafts had their tissue processed, releasing intraepithelial and lamina propria lymphocytes. Here the sequenced sample was ileum tissue, taken 12 days after intestinal transplant. These receptor sequences come from a human patient who received an intestinal transplant, so some T cells may come from the graft donor.

The chain couples TRBV2 to TRBJ1-2, with D possibly being TRBD1 (6 bases). The germline CDR1 and CDR2 sequences are SNHLY and FYNNEI. The CDR3 extends over 13 amino acids. V lost 4 bases and J lost 6, with 12 bases in between. The CDR3 DNA is TGTGCCAGCAGTGGTCCCAGGGGTCATGGCTACACCTTC. It codes for CASSGPRGHGYTF.

In this sample, this clone turned up a few times. This sequence joins TRBV4-3 and TRBJ2-3; 7 bases match TRBD2. This CDR3 has 13 residues. Germline CDR1 reads LGHNA; CDR2 reads YSLEER. The junction had 2 bases not matched to a gene; V was cut back by 4 bases and J by 4 bases. CDR3 sequence: CASSRRESDTQYF. The CDR3 DNA reads as TGCGCCAGCAGCCGGCGGGAGTCAGATACGCAGTATTTT.

This chain uses TRBV12-2 with TRBJ1-1; the table's D call, TRBD1, was not checked against the DNA. TRBV12-2 is classified as a pseudogene. This CDR3 comprises 18 residues. CDR3 sequence reads: CASRPGAGTGVVNTEAFF. CDR3 sequence (DNA): TGTGCAAGTCGCCCGGGGGCGGGGACAGGGGTTGTGAACACTGAAGCTTTCTTT.

For the CDR3, the DNA is TGTGCCAGCAGCCACGGACTAGCGGGAGCCGAGCAGTACTTC. Its translation: CASSHGLAGAEQYF. J is TRBJ2-7 and V is TRBV7-2; 13 bases map to TRBD2. There are 14 residues in the CDR3. Germline-derived CDR1 and CDR2 are SGHTA and FQGNSA. The trim removed 5 bases at V and 6 bases at J, leaving 4 bases unmatched.

The V gene is TRBV2, the J gene TRBJ2-7; the D gene is possibly TRBD2 (6 bases). CDR1 and CDR2 (germline): SNHLY, FYNNEI. The V gene lost 6 bases and the J gene lost 2 bases, with 17 bases spanning the gap. The CDR3 is made up of 15 amino acids. The CDR3 nucleotides read TGTGCCAGCAGGGTCGCGGGACTCATCACCTACGAGCAGTACTTC. It translates to CASRVAGLITYEQYF.

V and J are TRBV9 and TRBJ1-4; 9 bases map to TRBD1. CDR1 is SGDLS, CDR2 YYNGEE, per germline. V shed 3 bases, J shed 8 bases, and the junction held 2 bases outside the gene matches. The CDR3 spans 13 residues. The CDR3 loop is CASSATGGEKLFF. The DNA for the CDR3 is TGTGCCAGCAGCGCGACAGGGGGGGAAAAACTGTTTTTT.

The gene calls are TRBV2 and TRBJ1-4; D is unclear. This CDR3 spans 14 amino acids. CDR1 is SNHLY, CDR2 FYNNEI, per germline. V lost 11 bases and J lost 1, with 14 bases in between. CDR3 sequence (DNA): TGTGCCGGCGGTTCGCGAATAACTAATGAAAAACTGTTTTTT. Translating gives CAGGSRITNEKLFF.

The V call is TRBV6-6, the J call TRBJ1-6, with 8 bases identical to TRBD1. V lost 2 bases and J lost 5; bases outside the gene matches: 5. Germline-derived CDR1 and CDR2 are MNHNY and SVGAGI (reference sequence). This CDR3 has 16 residues. In nucleotides, the CDR3 is TGTGCCAGCAGTTACAACAGGGGGACCAATAATTCACCCCTCCACTTT. It yields the protein CASSYNRGTNNSPLHF.

Only one count was recorded for this clone. The V gene is TRBV18, the J gene TRBJ1-6; possibly TRBD1 for D (5 bases). V dropped 2 bases and J dropped 9 bases, with 26 bases sitting between them. Germline assignment: CDR1 KGHSH and CDR2 LQKENI. The CDR3 totals 19 residues. CDR3 nucleotides: TGTGCCAGCTCACCAATTAGAGTTCAGGGTCCCACAAATAGTTCACCCCTCCACTTT. It encodes CASSPIRVQGPTNSSPLHF. The variable domain in full, completed from reference TRBV18 and TRBJ1-6, reads NAGVMQNPRHLVRRRGQEARLRCSPMKGHSHVYWYRQLPEEGLKFMVYLQKENIIDESGMPKERFSAEFPKEGPSILRIQQVVRGDSAAYFCASSPIRVQGPTNSSPLHFGNGTRLTVT.

V is TRBV19 and J is TRBJ1-1, with D unclear. The germline V gene encodes CDR1 LNHDA and CDR2 SQIVND (reference sequence). The CDR3 runs to 13 residues. Trimming pared 6 bases from V and 7 bases from J, leaving 15 bases between. The CDR3 reads CASRRHPDNEAFF. The CDR3 bases are TGTGCCAGTAGAAGACACCCCGACAATGAAGCTTTCTTT.

The chain links TRBV21-1 to TRBJ2-3; TRBD1, as called in the table, went unchecked against the DNA. TRBV21-1 has pseudogene status. This CDR3 has 18 residues. CDR3 amino acids: CASSKVGSLGQHTDTQYF. CDR3 in DNA: TGTGCCAGCAGCAAAGTCGGGTCCTTGGGACAGCACACAGATACGCAGTATTTT.

The V call is TRBV10-3, the J call TRBJ1-1; TRBD1 matches at 9 bases. From germline, CDR1 is ENHRY and CDR2 SYGVKD. The CDR3 loop spans 16 amino acids. Trimming took 8 bases from V and 6 from J; bases not matched to a gene: 16. CDR3 residues: CAIREVMTGGVAEAFF. CDR3 in DNA: TGTGCCATCCGAGAGGTTATGACAGGGGGGGTGGCTGAAGCTTTCTTT.

V and J are TRBV6-5 and TRBJ1-5, with 7 bases aligning to TRBD1. CDR1 MNHEY and CDR2 SVGAGI come from the germline V gene. Trimming removed 2 bases from V and 6 bases from J; junction bases left unmatched: 4. The CDR3 contains 14 residues. CDR3 sequence reads: CASSYDRVSQPQHF. The CDR3 DNA sequence: TGTGCCAGCAGTTACGACAGGGTAAGTCAGCCCCAGCATTTT.

DNA for the CDR3: TGCAGCGTCGTTCGGACTAGCGGGAGGAACGAGCAGTACTTC. It yields the protein CSVVRTSGRNEQYF. This chain connects TRBV29-1 to TRBJ2-7; 14 nucleotides match TRBD2. Germline loops: CDR1 SQVTM, CDR2 ANQGSEA. The CDR3 length is 14 residues. The trim removed 6 bases at V and 5 bases at J, leaving 6 bases unmatched.

The chain joins TRBV30 to TRBJ2-3; tentative D call: TRBD2 (7 bases). The CDR3 extends over 15 amino acids. The ends were cut back, 0 bases at V and 8 bases at J, with 18 bases in the middle. Germline V gene lookup returns CDR1 GTSNPN and CDR2 SVGIG (reference sequence). CDR3 DNA sequence: TGTGCCTGGAGTGTAGGTGCTAGCGGAGGGGGTACGCAGTATTTT. Its translation is CAWSVGASGGGTQYF. Full variable domain (missing parts from reference TRBV30 and TRBJ2-3): SQTIHQWPATLVQPVGSPLSLECTVEGTSNPNLYWYRQAAGRGLQLLFYSVGIGQISSEVPQNLSASRPQDRQFILSSKKLLLSDSGFYLCAWSVGASGGGTQYFGPGTRLTVL.

The chain joins TRBV18 to TRBJ1-5; 10 bases align to TRBD1. This CDR3 spans 16 amino acids. V was pared by 6 bases and J by 10 bases, with 15 bases of the junction left unmatched. Per the germline V gene, CDR1 is KGHSH and CDR2 is LQKENI. CDR3 sequence: CASSPGQGGLQGPQHF. CDR3 bases: TGTGCCAGCTCGCCCGGACAGGGGGGCCTCCAGGGACCCCAGCATTTT.

The chain uses TRBV15 and TRBJ2-5; a weak D match, TRBD2 (5 bases). Germline CDR1 is LNHNV and CDR2 is YYDKDF (reference sequence). The CDR3 covers 14 residues. V lost 0 bases and J lost 5, with 10 bases in between. The CDR3 loop is CATSRERGWETQYF. CDR3 nucleotide sequence: TGTGCCACCAGCAGAGAACGGGGTTGGGAGACCCAGTACTTC.

The chain carries TRBV6-6 and TRBJ2-7, with D perhaps matching TRBD1 (6 bases). V lost 6 bases and J lost 4, with 16 bases in between. The V gene's germline CDR1 is MNHNY and CDR2 SVGAGI (reference sequence). The CDR3 consists of 14 residues. Here the CDR3 DNA reads TGTGCCAGCAGCCGAATTGGACAGTTATACGAGCAGTACTTC. This gives the protein CASSRIGQLYEQYF.